What follows are 20 T cell receptor beta chains derived from one specimen sequenced in a study of regulatory T cells in long-lasting Graves disease. Time point of the sample: newly diagnosed GD, antithyroid drugs for less than 3 months. PBMCs provided the RNA from which the TCR library was made. Building the TCR beta libraries relied on iRepertoire HTBI primers, and CDR3 regions underwent Arm-PCR. TCRdb reprocessed the multiplex PCR reads via MiXCR and lists one record per CDR3 protein. The top ten hold 9.5% to 12% of the sample, which has roughly 420,000 distinct CDR3 sequences, about 15% seen once. These records were also assigned to another study, of T cells in Graves' hyperthyroidism and ophthalmopathy.

This specimen was peripheral blood mononuclear cells (PBMCs), taken at new diagnosis, from a patient treated with antithyroid drugs. The source of these receptors is a woman aged 25-40 years with Graves disease.

The chain has TRBV11-2 and TRBJ2-2; TRBD1 agrees at 10 bases. Trimming at V came to 5 bases and at J to 6 bases, leaving 9 bases not matched to a gene. Germline V gene data show CDR1 as SGHAT and CDR2 as FQNNGV. The length of the CDR3 is 16 residues. The CDR3 loop is CASSRRDRGPSGELFF. DNA for the CDR3: TGTGCCAGCAGCCGACGGGACAGGGGTCCATCCGGGGAGCTGTTTTTT.

The sample holds many counts of this clonotype. The gene calls are TRBV30 and TRBJ1-2; D possibly corresponds to TRBD1 (5 bases). V was trimmed by 1 base and J by 5 bases, leaving 20 bases between them. Germline V gives CDR1 GTSNPN, CDR2 SVGIG (reference sequence). The CDR3 consists of 16 residues. The CDR3 protein is CAWSGPGTAGTYGYTF. In nucleotides, the CDR3 is TGTGCCTGGAGTGGCCCCGGGACGGCCGGGACTTATGGCTACACCTTC.

This clonotype occurred many times. V and J are TRBV14 and TRBJ2-7; a possible D gene is TRBD2 (5 bases). From germline, CDR1 is SGHDN and CDR2 FVKESK. The length of the CDR3 is 17 residues. The V gene lost 1 base and the J gene lost 3 bases, with 19 bases spanning the gap. CDR3 DNA sequence: TGTGCCAGCAGCCAAGGGGTGTTGGAGGAGAGGAGCTACGAGCAGTACTTC. Translating gives CASSQGVLEERSYEQYF.

J is TRBJ1-3 and V is TRBV20-1, with D unclear. Per the germline V gene, CDR1 is DFQATT and CDR2 is SNEGSKA (reference sequence). CDR3 size: 14 residues. Trimming took off 0 bases at V and 3 bases at J, with 9 bases between the two ends. CDR3 nucleotides: TGCAGTGCTAGAGATTGGGGAGGTGGAAACACCATATATTTT. It specifies CSARDWGGGNTIYF.

This clonotype was detected many times. The chain joins TRBV30 to TRBJ2-3, with D possibly being TRBD2 (5 bases). The CDR3 runs 15 residues. Germline-derived CDR1 and CDR2 are GTSNPN and SVGIG (reference sequence). V lost 4 bases to trimming and J lost 4 bases, with 18 bases between them. The CDR3 loop reads CAWTDGGSGADTQYF. The CDR3 nucleotides are TGTGCCTGGACGGATGGTGGGAGTGGGGCAGATACGCAGTATTTT. The entire variable domain, with the rest obtained from reference TRBV30 and TRBJ2-3, is as follows: SQTIHQWPATLVQPVGSPLSLECTVEGTSNPNLYWYRQAAGRGLQLLFYSVGIGQISSEVPQNLSASRPQDRQFILSSKKLLLSDSGFYLCAWTDGGSGADTQYFGPGTRLTVL.

The V and J genes are TRBV3-1 and TRBJ2-7; no reliable D call. The J call is doubtful: the DNA matches TRBJ2-1 better. CDR1 is LGHDT, CDR2 YNNKEL, per germline (reference sequence). This CDR3 spans 14 amino acids. In nucleotides, the CDR3 is TGTGCCAGCAGTTTCGCCAGGCAGGCCTACGAGCAGTTCTTC. Translating it yields CASSFARQAYEQFF.

The chain has TRBV25-1 and TRBJ2-7; the match to TRBD1 covers 11 bases. This CDR3 has 13 residues. Germline lookup yields CDR1 MGHDK and CDR2 SYGVNS. Trimming cost V 7 bases and J 6 bases; bases outside gene matches: 5. CDR3 protein: CASMGQGVPEQYF. The DNA for the CDR3 is TGTGCCAGCATGGGACAGGGGGTTCCCGAGCAGTACTTC.

In its sample, this clonotype was seen many times. The chain links TRBV29-1 to TRBJ1-1, with D perhaps matching TRBD1 (6 bases). This CDR3 region has 12 residues. CDR1 SQVTM and CDR2 ANQGSEA come from the germline V gene. Trimming left V 6 bases short and J 1 base short, with 9 bases between. The CDR3 DNA reads as TGCAGCGTAAGACAGGCGAACACTGAAGCTTTCTTT. Translating gives CSVRQANTEAFF.

This clonotype has just a few counts. J is TRBJ1-3 and V is TRBV18, with unresolved D. This CDR3 spans 15 amino acids. Per the germline V gene, CDR1 is KGHSH and CDR2 is LQKENI. The germline V and J ends were trimmed by 2 bases and 0 bases, with 8 bases remaining between them. The CDR3 bases are TGTGCCAGCTCACCAGAGGCCTTCTCTGGAAACACCATATATTTT. It yields the protein CASSPEAFSGNTIYF.

This clonotype was detected many times. The V and J genes are TRBV18 and TRBJ2-4, with 7 bases matching TRBD1. The CDR3 is made up of 14 amino acids. Germline lookup yields CDR1 KGHSH and CDR2 LQKENI. V shed 3 bases, J shed 7 bases, and the junction held 6 bases outside the gene matches. The CDR3 bases are TGTGCCAGCTCACCCTCCGGGACAGCGAACATTCAGTACTTC. As protein: CASSPSGTANIQYF.

Ten or more counts support this clonotype. The chain links TRBV2 to TRBJ1-5; D is ambiguous. V lost 0 bases and J 7 bases, leaving 16 bases between the germline ends. The germline V gene has CDR1 SNHLY and CDR2 FYNNEI. The CDR3 extends over 16 amino acids. The CDR3, as DNA: TGTGCCAGCAGTGAAGCCCGGGAGCTTCACGGGCAGCCCCAGCATTTT. Encoded protein: CASSEARELHGQPQHF.

This clonotype was detected only a few times. The chain has TRBV29-1 and TRBJ2-1; 13 bases agree with TRBD2. The germline gives CDR1 SQVTM, CDR2 ANQGSEA. With V trimmed by 6 bases and J by 2 bases, 7 bases remained unmatched. The CDR3 runs 16 residues. DNA for the CDR3: TGCAGCGTGCGGACTAGCGGGAGAAAGACCTACAATGAGCAGTTCTTC. Amino acids: CSVRTSGRKTYNEQFF.

This clonotype was observed many times. V usage is TRBV11-2 and J usage is TRBJ1-1; TRBD1 matches 7 bases. The CDR3 loop spans 16 amino acids. Germline CDR1 and CDR2: SGHAT and FQNNGV. J was trimmed by 4 bases and V by 5 bases; bases with no gene match: 13. CDR3 amino acids: CASSLGQRGLGTEAFF. CDR3 bases: TGTGCCAGCAGCCTGGGACAGCGGGGCTTGGGCACTGAAGCTTTCTTT.

The CDR3 protein is CASSQTGALNTEAFF. The CDR3 DNA follows: TGCGCCAGCAGCCAAACAGGGGCACTGAACACTGAAGCTTTCTTT. J is TRBJ1-1 and V is TRBV4-1; 7 bases match TRBD1. The CDR3 length is 15 residues. The ends lost 2 bases at V and 0 bases at J; junction bases unmatched: 3. Germline V CDR1 and CDR2: MGHRA, YSYEKL.

Ten or more counts support this clonotype. The chain joins TRBV11-1 to TRBJ2-7, with 11 bases matching TRBD2. The CDR3 extends over 17 amino acids. Germline CDR1 and CDR2: SGHAT and FQDESV (reference sequence). Trimming at V came to 5 bases and at J to 1 base, leaving 10 bases not matched to a gene. CDR3 sequence: CASSNPKTSGVSYEQYF. The CDR3 region has the DNA TGTGCCAGCAGCAATCCCAAGACTAGCGGGGTTTCCTACGAGCAGTACTTC.

The table lists this clonotype with a few counts. The J gene is TRBJ2-7, the V gene TRBV29-1; unclear D gene. The CDR3 has 13 amino acids. Germline V gene data show CDR1 as SQVTM and CDR2 as ANQGSEA. V was clipped by 6 bases and J by 4 bases, with 16 bases between them. CDR3 DNA: TGCAGCGTAAGAACCAGTCCCCTATACGAGCAGTACTTC. It specifies CSVRTSPLYEQYF.

This clonotype was picked up a small number of times. The chain joins TRBV20-1 to TRBJ2-7; D is perhaps TRBD2 (5 bases). CDR3 size: 11 residues. Germline V CDR1 and CDR2: DFQATT, SNEGSKA (reference sequence). The V end was cut by 4 bases, the J end by 3 bases, with 7 bases between. The CDR3 DNA reads TGCAGTGCTATCCGGGACTACGAGCAGTACTTC. Protein sequence: CSAIRDYEQYF.

The rearrangement joins TRBV6-2 or TRBV6-3 to TRBJ1-6; maybe TRBD1 (6 bases). The V gene lost 0 bases and the J gene lost 10 bases, with 13 bases spanning the gap. There are 15 residues in the CDR3. Germline loops: CDR1 MNHEY, CDR2 SVGEGT. CDR3 residues: CASSYSVQGSSPLHF. CDR3 in DNA: TGTGCCAGCAGTTACTCAGTACAGGGATCCTCACCCCTCCACTTT.

This clonotype has ten or more counts. The chain links TRBV28 to TRBJ1-5; TRBD1 is a possible D gene (5 bases). Between the trimmed V and J ends, which lost 8 bases and 8 bases, there was a span of 10 bases. The CDR3 is made up of 11 amino acids. CDR1 is MDHEN, CDR2 SYDVKM, per germline. CDR3 nucleotide sequence: TGTGCCAGCTCGGGGGGTGAGCCCCAGCATTTT. It is translated as CASSGGEPQHF.

This chain uses TRBV5-1 with TRBJ2-2; 9 bases map to TRBD2. The J segment lost 3 bases and the V segment lost 3 bases, leaving 6 bases of the junction unmatched. The germline gives CDR1 SGHRS, CDR2 YFSETQ. The CDR3 is 16 amino acids. The CDR3 here is CASSSYSGSDTGELFF. In DNA form, the CDR3 reads TGCGCCAGCAGCTCCTATAGCGGGAGCGACACCGGGGAGCTGTTTTTT.